This T cell receptor (beta chain) was observed in a study of T-cell reconstitution after alpha-beta-depleted transplantation in children. This clonotype turned up a few times. Its antigen is currently unknown. Preparation of the TCRbeta library was carried out with unique molecular identifiers. TCRdb reprocessed the PCR reads via MiXCR and lists one record per CDR3 protein. The sample lists 350,000 to 500,000 distinct CDR3 sequences; roughly two fifths were seen once. Trimming stripped 0 bases from V and 0 bases from J, with 5 bases between. From germline, CDR1 is LNHNV and CDR2 YYDKDF (reference sequence). The CDR3 runs 15 residues. Study-level findings and limits: When one year had passed after transplant, most T-cell counts and diversity came from newly produced T cells. About two months after transplant, alpha-beta T cells reportedly came from several hundred expanded graft clones.

The material was PBMCs, obtained before TCRalphabeta/CD19-depleted stem cell transplant. This chain links TRBV15 with TRBJ1-4; D gene ambiguous. The source of this sequence is a girl aged 2 to 10 with aplastic anemia, due to receive a stem cell transplant. The CDR3 DNA follows: TGTGCCACCAGCAGAGATGGTGCAACTAATGAAAAACTGTTTTTT. Translating gives CATSRDGATNEKLFF. Supplemented by reference TRBV15 and TRBJ1-4, the full variable domain reads DAMVIQNPRYQVTQFGKPVTLSCSQTLNHNVMYWYQQKSSQAPKLLFHYYDKDFNNEADTPDNFQSRRPNTSFCFLDIRSPGLGDTAMYLCATSRDGATNEKLFFGSGTQLSVL.